Presented here are 27 T cell receptor beta chains from one specimen sequenced in a study of blood T cell repertoires in COVID-19. Sequencing was performed with immunoSEQ multiplex PCR; in TCRdb, only in-frame clones are kept and a portion is missing. The sample lists about 380,000 clones; 85% were seen once. The sequenced material came from peripheral blood. All receptors derive from a young woman with acute or convalescent COVID-19.

The gene calls are TRBV6-6 and TRBJ1-1; D gene unclear. V was shortened by 2 bases and J by 1 base, with 8 bases between the two germline ends. CDR3 length: 14 amino acids. In germline, CDR1 is MNHNY, CDR2 SVGAGI (reference sequence). In nucleotides, the CDR3 is TGTGCCAGCAGTTACACGGTTGAGAACACTGAAGCTTTCTTT. This translates into CASSYTVENTEAFF.

This clone came up once. The rearrangement links TRBV2 to TRBJ2-1; D might be TRBD1 (5 bases). Deletions cut 4 bases from V and 8 bases from J, with 15 bases between. The CDR3 is made up of 14 amino acids. The germline gives CDR1 SNHLY, CDR2 FYNNEI. CDR3 residues: CASSGLFRADEQFF. Written as DNA, the CDR3 is TGTGCCAGCAGTGGATTATTCAGGGCGGATGAGCAGTTCTTC.

The gene calls are TRBV11-2 and TRBJ1-1, with D perhaps matching TRBD1 (5 bases). The V and J ends lost 5 bases and 4 bases respectively, with 14 bases between them. Germline V gene sequence: CDR1 SGHAT, CDR2 FQNNGV. The CDR3 spans 14 residues. CDR3 sequence reads: CASSPRVEGTEAFF. The CDR3 DNA reads as TGTGCCAGCAGCCCCAGGGTTGAAGGCACTGAAGCTTTCTTT.

The rearrangement uses TRBV5-1 and TRBJ2-7; 9 bases are a match to TRBD2. The junction had 13 bases not matched to a gene; V was cut back by 2 bases and J by 4 bases. The V gene's germline CDR1 is SGHRS and CDR2 YFSETQ. The CDR3 length is 17 residues. The CDR3 sequence is CASSFTGEAGGIYEQYF. CDR3 coding DNA: TGCGCCAGCAGCTTCACAGGGGAAGCGGGAGGTATTTACGAGCAGTACTTC.

J is TRBJ1-6 and V is TRBV7-9; the D gene is possibly TRBD1 (5 bases). The length of the CDR3 is 17 residues. Deletions cut 5 bases from V and 6 bases from J, with 20 bases between. Germline CDR1 reads SEHNR; CDR2 reads FQNEAQ (reference sequence). The CDR3 here is CASSPARGPIGNSPLHF. The CDR3 bases are TGTGCCAGCAGCCCGGCAAGGGGTCCCATTGGTAATTCACCCCTCCACTTT.

This rearrangement joins TRBV24-1 to TRBJ2-5; 8 nucleotides agree with TRBD2. Losses at the gene ends were 0 bases for V and 4 bases for J; bases not matched to a gene: 3. CDR1 is KGHDR, CDR2 SFDVKD, per germline. The CDR3 runs 15 residues. DNA of the CDR3: TGTGCCACCAGTGATTTGGGTAGCGGGGTAGAGACCCAGTACTTC. This translates into CATSDLGSGVETQYF.

This clone came up once. The chain is built from TRBV7-3 and TRBJ1-1; no firm D call. Per the germline V gene, CDR1 is SGHTA and CDR2 is FQGTGA. The CDR3 loop spans 13 amino acids. The V end lost 2 bases, the J end lost 3 bases, and 7 bases lay between the germline ends. The DNA of the CDR3 is TGTGCCAGCAGCTTACAACGGGACACTGAAGCTTTCTTT. As protein: CASSLQRDTEAFF.

CDR3 residues: CASSITAGADSPLHF. In DNA, the CDR3 is TGTGCCAGCAGCATTACAGCAGGGGCGGATTCACCCCTCCACTTT. This chain connects TRBV5-6 to TRBJ1-6, with D tentatively TRBD1 (6 bases). Germline values: CDR1 SGHDT, CDR2 YYEEEE. This CDR3 has 15 residues. V gave up 4 bases and J gave up 8 bases, with 16 bases separating them.

The DNA of the CDR3 is TGTGCCAGCAGCTTGGTAACAGTCACGGACACCTTC. Its protein is CASSLVTVTDTF. The chain uses TRBV5-5 and TRBJ1-2; no definite D call. Germline CDR1 is SGHKS and CDR2 is YYEKEE (reference sequence). With 0 bases removed from V and 12 bases from J, the gap between germline ends came to 12 bases. The CDR3 has 12 residues.

V and J are TRBV7-7 and TRBJ2-2; 7 bases align to TRBD2. V lost 2 bases to trimming and J lost 6 bases; unmatched junction nucleotides: 3. The CDR3 spans 14 residues. CDR1 SSHAT and CDR2 FNYEAQ come from the germline V gene (reference sequence). This chain's CDR3 is CASSLNLAAGELFF. In nucleotides, the CDR3 is TGTGCCAGCAGCTTAAATCTAGCGGCCGGGGAGCTGTTTTTT.

The gene calls are TRBV21-1 and TRBJ2-2; the DNA was not used to check the table's D call, TRBD1. TRBV21-1 is a pseudogene. The CDR3 runs 11 residues. CDR3 sequence (DNA): TGTGCCAGCAGCCAATGGCCTGTGCTGTTTTTT. Amino acid sequence: CASSQWPVLFF.

The V and J genes are TRBV3-1 (or the pseudogene TRBV3-2) and TRBJ2-7; no clear D. CDR1 and CDR2 (germline): LGHDT, YNNKEL (reference sequence). CDR3 length: 15 residues. Trimming cost V 1 base and J 3 bases, with 13 bases left between them. This chain's CDR3 is CASSQGDISLYEQYF. The CDR3 region has the DNA TGTGCCAGCAGCCAAGGAGACATCTCCCTCTACGAGCAGTACTTC.

This clone occurred a few times. The chain carries TRBV3-1 (or the pseudogene TRBV3-2) and TRBJ1-1; possibly TRBD1 for D (6 bases). V lost 4 bases, J lost 1 base, and 10 bases lay in between. The CDR3 covers 14 residues. The germline V gene has CDR1 LGHDT and CDR2 YNNKEL (reference sequence). This CDR3 reads CASSPQGSNTEAFF. CDR3 in DNA: TGTGCCAGCAGCCCCCAGGGGTCGAACACTGAAGCTTTCTTT.

This clone appeared a single time. V gene TRBV2 combines with J gene TRBJ2-5; D is undetermined. CDR1 SNHLY and CDR2 FYNNEI come from the germline V gene. The CDR3 contains 12 residues. Trimming removed 6 bases at V and 2 bases at J, with 7 bases between. This chain's CDR3 is CASRSGQETQYF. The CDR3 DNA reads as TGTGCCAGCAGGTCAGGACAAGAGACCCAGTACTTC.

The chain joins TRBV5-6 to TRBJ2-5, with 8 nucleotides matching TRBD2. Trimming cost V 5 bases and J 3 bases; bases outside gene matches: 15. This CDR3 comprises 17 residues. The V gene's germline CDR1 is SGHDT and CDR2 YYEEEE. CDR3 amino acids: CASSSAGGLVLEETQYF. In nucleotides, the CDR3 is TGTGCCAGCAGTTCGGCGGGGGGTCTAGTTCTCGAAGAGACCCAGTACTTC.

The chain is built from TRBV19 and TRBJ2-1; 12 nucleotides line up with TRBD1. CDR1 LNHDA and CDR2 SQIVND come from the germline V gene (reference sequence). J was trimmed by 8 bases and V by 1 base; bases with no gene match: 3. This CDR3 is built from 15 residues. CDR3 amino acids: CASSIVGQGAYEQFF. The DNA of the CDR3 is TGTGCCAGTAGTATAGTGGGACAGGGGGCTTATGAGCAGTTCTTC.

This rearrangement joins TRBV7-2 to TRBJ1-5, with D perhaps TRBD1 (5 bases). V lost 0 bases to trimming and J lost 0 bases, with 9 bases between them. This CDR3 has 16 amino acids. Germline-derived CDR1 and CDR2 are SGHTA and FQGNSA. The CDR3 DNA sequence: TGTGCCAGCAGCTTAGCGACAGACTTTAGCAATCAGCCCCAGCATTTT. Protein: CASSLATDFSNQPQHF.

The rearrangement uses TRBV5-1 and TRBJ2-7, with 7 bases lining up with TRBD2. Germline V CDR1 and CDR2: SGHRS, YFSETQ. The CDR3 spans 15 residues. The V and J ends lost 4 bases and 3 bases, in that order; junction bases with no gene match: 10. The chain's CDR3 is CASSLGAGLNYEQYF. The CDR3 coding sequence is TGCGCCAGCAGCCTGGGAGCGGGGTTAAACTACGAGCAGTACTTC.

The genes are TRBV5-8 and TRBJ2-3; D is undetermined. Trimming left V 2 bases short and J 0 bases short, with 4 bases between. The CDR3 is 13 residues long. CDR1 SGHTS and CDR2 YDEGEE come from the germline V gene. CDR3 nucleotides: TGTGCCAGCAGCTTATCTAGCACAGATACGCAGTATTTT. Amino acid sequence: CASSLSSTDTQYF.

This rearrangement joins TRBV12-3 or TRBV12-4 to TRBJ1-2; D gene unclear. V was pared by 5 bases and J by 8 bases, with 15 bases between. The CDR3 is made up of 13 amino acids. CDR3 region: CASSPDLFRGYTF. CDR3 bases: TGTGCCAGCAGTCCGGACTTGTTCCGCGGCTACACCTTC.

The chain's CDR3 is CASSLIQQNTEAFF. The CDR3 region has the DNA TGTGCCAGCAGTTTAATTCAACAGAACACTGAAGCTTTCTTT. The chain has TRBV28 and TRBJ1-1; D is undetermined. In germline, CDR1 is MDHEN, CDR2 SYDVKM. V lost 2 bases to trimming and J lost 1 base, with 8 bases between them. The CDR3 length is 14 residues.

This chain uses TRBV19 with TRBJ1-5; TRBD1 is a possible D gene (6 bases). CDR1 is LNHDA, CDR2 SQIVND, per germline (reference sequence). CDR3 length: 15 residues. V lost 5 bases to trimming and J lost 6 bases, with 17 bases between them. The CDR3 bases are TGTGCCAGTAGTTTTTCCAGGGGATTAAGTCAGCCCCAGCATTTT. Translated, it gives CASSFSRGLSQPQHF.

V is TRBV5-6 and J is TRBJ1-2, with TRBD1 matching over 7 bases. CDR3 length: 15 amino acids. The germline gives CDR1 SGHDT, CDR2 YYEEEE. V was clipped by 2 bases and J by 2 bases; unmatched bases: 6. The CDR3 bases are TGTGCCAGCAGCTTCGGGACAGCCCCCAACTATGGCTACACCTTC. Protein product: CASSFGTAPNYGYTF.

This clone was detected only once. Other DNA sequences in this sample translate to the same CDR3. The chain employs TRBV5-1 and TRBJ2-3, with 12 bases matching TRBD2. The ends lost 0 bases at V and 2 bases at J; junction bases unmatched: 4. The length of the CDR3 is 17 residues. Germline-derived CDR1 and CDR2 are SGHRS and YFSETQ. The CDR3, as DNA: TGCGCCAGCAGCTTGGGGCTAGCGGGAGGGCCCACAGATACGCAGTATTTT. Amino acid sequence: CASSLGLAGGPTDTQYF.

This clone was observed a few times. This chain uses TRBV9 with TRBJ1-6; a weak D match, TRBD1 (6 bases). The CDR3 covers 17 residues. V gave up 0 bases and J gave up 4 bases, with 14 bases separating them. Germline V gene lookup returns CDR1 SGDLS and CDR2 YYNGEE. This CDR3 reads CASSVEPGGQYNSPLHF. Written as DNA, the CDR3 is TGTGCCAGCAGCGTAGAGCCCGGCGGACAGTATAATTCACCCCTCCACTTT. The full variable domain, rest sourced from reference TRBV9 and TRBJ1-6, is DSGVTQTPKHLITATGQRVTLRCSPRSGDLSVYWYQQSLDQGLQFLIQYYNGEERAKGNILERFSAQQFPDLHSELNLSSLELGDSALYFCASSVEPGGQYNSPLHFGNGTRLTVT.

The gene calls are TRBV7-9 and TRBJ2-7; possible D gene TRBD1, 6 bases. Germline V gene lookup returns CDR1 SEHNR and CDR2 FQNEAQ (reference sequence). This CDR3 spans 13 amino acids. The V end was cut by 5 bases, the J end by 5 bases, with 13 bases between. In DNA form, the CDR3 reads TGTGCCAGCAGCCCACAGGGTGCTGACGAGCAGTACTTC. Its translation: CASSPQGADEQYF.

V gene TRBV27 combines with J gene TRBJ1-2, with 8 bases aligning to TRBD1. The CDR3 covers 15 residues. J gave up 4 bases and V 5 bases, and 9 bases lay outside the gene matches. Germline loops: CDR1 MNHEY, CDR2 SMNVEV (reference sequence). The CDR3: CASSPGQGMAYGYTF. CDR3 in DNA: TGTGCCAGCAGTCCAGGACAGGGTATGGCCTATGGCTACACCTTC.